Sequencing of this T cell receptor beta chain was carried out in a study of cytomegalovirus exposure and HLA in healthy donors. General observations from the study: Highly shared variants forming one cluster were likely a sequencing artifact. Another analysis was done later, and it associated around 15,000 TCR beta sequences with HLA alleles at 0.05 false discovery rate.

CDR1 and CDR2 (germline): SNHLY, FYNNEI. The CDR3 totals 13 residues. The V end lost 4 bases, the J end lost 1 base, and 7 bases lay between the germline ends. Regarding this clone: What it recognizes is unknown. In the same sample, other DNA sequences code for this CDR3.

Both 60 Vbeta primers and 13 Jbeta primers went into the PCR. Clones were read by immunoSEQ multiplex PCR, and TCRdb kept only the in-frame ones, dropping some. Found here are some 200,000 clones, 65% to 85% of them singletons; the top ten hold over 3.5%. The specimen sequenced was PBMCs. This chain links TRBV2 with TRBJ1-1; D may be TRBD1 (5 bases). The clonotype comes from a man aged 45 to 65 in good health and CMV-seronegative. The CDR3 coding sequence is TGTGCCAGCAGTGCGCAGGGGAACACTGAAGCTTTCTTT. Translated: CASSAQGNTEAFF. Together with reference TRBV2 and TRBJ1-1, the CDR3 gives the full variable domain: EPEVTQTPSHQVTQMGQEVILRCVPISNHLYFYWYRQILGQKVEFLVSFYNNEISEKSEIFDDQFSVERPDGSNFTLKIRSTKLEDSAMYFCASSAQGNTEAFFGQGTRLTVV.